This T cell receptor beta chain emerged from a study of cytomegalovirus exposure and HLA in healthy donors. It was with 60 Vbeta and 13 Jbeta primers that the PCR ran. Here immunoSEQ multiplex PCR was the method, and the copy in TCRdb shows in-frame clones only, minus some. The sample yields approximately 170,000 clones, less than 85% seen once. V was pared by 1 base and J by 3 bases, with 10 bases between. This CDR3 spans 15 amino acids. The germline gives CDR1 LNHNV, CDR2 YYDKDF (reference sequence). The sequence came from a man younger than 45 in good health and CMV-seropositive. V gene TRBV15 combines with J gene TRBJ2-1; D possibly corresponds to TRBD1 (6 bases). What was sequenced was PBMCs. CDR3 loop: CATSRVRDIYNEQFF. The CDR3 DNA is TGTGCCACCAGCAGAGTCCGGGACATCTACAATGAGCAGTTCTTC.